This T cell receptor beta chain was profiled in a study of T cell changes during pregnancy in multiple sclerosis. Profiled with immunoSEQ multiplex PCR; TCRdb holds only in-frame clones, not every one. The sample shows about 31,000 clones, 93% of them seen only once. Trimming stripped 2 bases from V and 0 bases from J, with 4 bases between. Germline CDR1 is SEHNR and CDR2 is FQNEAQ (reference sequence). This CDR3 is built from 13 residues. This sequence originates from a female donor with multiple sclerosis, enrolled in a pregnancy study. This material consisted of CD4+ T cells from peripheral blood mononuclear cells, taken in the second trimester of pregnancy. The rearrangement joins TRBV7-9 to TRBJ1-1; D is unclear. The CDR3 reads CASSLTLNTEAFF. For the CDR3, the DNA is TGTGCCAGCAGCTTAACACTGAACACTGAAGCTTTCTTT. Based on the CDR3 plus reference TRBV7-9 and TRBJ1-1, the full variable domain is DTGVSQNPRHKITKRGQNVTFRCDPISEHNRLYWYRQTLGQGPEFLTYFQNEAQLEKSRLLSDRFSAERPKGSFSTLEIQRTEQGDSAMYLCASSLTLNTEAFFGQGTRLTVV.